A single sample gave rise to the 20 T cell receptor beta chains below, sequenced in a study of OX40 agonist ivuxolimab in advanced cancers. TCRdb's copy holds only in-frame clones and misses some; the assay was immunoSEQ multiplex PCR. The sample lists tens of thousands of clones, about 85% occurring once. Sample: CD4+ or CD8+ T cells sorted from blood, taken in a trial of the OX40 agonist ivuxolimab. These TCRs come from an adult with an advanced solid tumor such as melanoma, head and neck, liver or kidney cancer.

In DNA, the CDR3 is TGTGCCACCAGCAGAGGAGACAACTACGAGCAGTACTTC. This gives the protein CATSRGDNYEQYF. V gene TRBV15 combines with J gene TRBJ2-7; D is uncertain. The CDR3 spans 13 residues. The germline gives CDR1 LNHNV, CDR2 YYDKDF (reference sequence). The V gene lost 1 base and the J gene lost 3 bases, with 7 bases spanning the gap.

The chain recombines TRBV5-6 with TRBJ2-2; D gene ambiguous. This CDR3 is built from 11 residues. Germline V lookup: CDR1 SGHDT, CDR2 YYEEEE. The V gene lost 5 bases and the J gene lost 4 bases, with 3 bases spanning the gap. CDR3 amino acids: CASRGTGELFF. The CDR3 bases are TGTGCCAGCAGGGGCACCGGGGAGCTGTTTTTT.

The rearrangement joins TRBV20-1 to TRBJ2-1; D remains unclear. V was clipped by 5 bases and J by 3 bases, with 5 bases between them. CDR3 length: 11 amino acids. CDR1 and CDR2 from the germline V gene are DFQATT and SNEGSKA (reference sequence). The CDR3 DNA sequence: TGCAGTGCTCCGGACTACAATGAGCAGTTCTTC. Its protein product is CSAPDYNEQFF.

J is TRBJ2-5 and V is TRBV19; 11 nucleotides match TRBD2. Germline trimming cut 7 bases from V and 3 bases from J; bases unmatched to any gene: 7. Germline CDR1 LNHDA, CDR2 SQIVND (reference sequence). The CDR3 contains 15 residues. The CDR3 DNA reads TGTGCCAGTATCTATACTAGCGGGAGAGAAGAGACCCAGTACTTC. Translating it yields CASIYTSGREETQYF.

V gene TRBV4-1 combines with J gene TRBJ2-5; no clear D. The CDR3 consists of 16 residues. V was trimmed by 2 bases and J by 4 bases, leaving 17 bases between them. Germline assignment: CDR1 MGHRA and CDR2 YSYEKL. CDR3 nucleotides: TGCGCCAGCAGCCAACGCGTGGCGGTGGGTTTAGAGACCCAGTACTTC. This codes for CASSQRVAVGLETQYF.

This clone occurred a few times. This chain connects TRBV19 to TRBJ2-3; possibly TRBD2 for D (6 bases). The CDR3 totals 20 residues. Germline V gives CDR1 LNHDA, CDR2 SQIVND (reference sequence). V lost 3 bases and J 4 bases, leaving 29 bases between the germline ends. CDR3 region: CASSMGSPFSYAAGSDTQYF. CDR3 DNA: TGTGCCAGTAGTATGGGGAGTCCCTTTTCCTACGCCGCGGGATCAGATACGCAGTATTTT.

The chain recombines TRBV28 with TRBJ2-5, with 9 bases lining up with TRBD1. CDR3 length: 14 residues. Per the germline V gene, CDR1 is MDHEN and CDR2 is SYDVKM. J was trimmed by 4 bases and V by 6 bases; bases with no gene match: 6. As DNA, the CDR3 is TGTGCCAGCAGGATACAGGGGGCCTTAGAGACCCAGTACTTC. It codes for CASRIQGALETQYF.

The rearrangement joins TRBV11-3 to TRBJ2-4, with D perhaps TRBD1 or TRBD2 (5 bases each). Germline CDR1 SGHNT, CDR2 YENEEA. Trimming took off 3 bases at V and 3 bases at J, with 18 bases between the two ends. The CDR3 has 17 amino acids. CDR3 coding DNA: TGTGCCAGCAGCTTTGGGGGTGGGTGGTCGGTCAAAAACATTCAGTACTTC. Translation gives CASSFGGGWSVKNIQYF.

V gene TRBV15 combines with J gene TRBJ2-5; D not certain. TRBJ2-7 matches the DNA end more closely, so the J call is doubtful. CDR1 is LNHNV, CDR2 YYDKDF, per germline (reference sequence). The CDR3 length is 13 residues. CDR3 amino acids: CATSRDSESEQYF. The CDR3 DNA reads TGTGCCACCAGCAGAGATTCGGAATCCGAGCAGTACTTC.

The chain employs TRBV6-1 and TRBJ1-1, with a tentative D call TRBD1 (6 bases). Germline V gives CDR1 MNHNS, CDR2 SASEGT. Deletions cut 6 bases from V and 3 bases from J, with 11 bases between. The CDR3 has 13 amino acids. CDR3 region: CASRLAGDTEAFF. CDR3 in DNA: TGTGCCAGCAGACTAGCAGGGGACACTGAAGCTTTCTTT.

The chain links TRBV25-1 to TRBJ1-1, with D possibly TRBD1 on 5 matching bases. CDR3 length: 14 amino acids. The V and J ends lost 5 bases and 4 bases respectively, with 14 bases between them. Germline V lookup: CDR1 MGHDK, CDR2 SYGVNS. In nucleotides, the CDR3 is TGTGCCAGCAGTCCGTCGGAGGGGATCACTGAAGCTTTCTTT. As protein: CASSPSEGITEAFF.

Written as DNA, the CDR3 is TGTGCCAGCAGCCGAGGCGGGACTAGCTCCTACAATGAGCAGTTCTTC. This codes for CASSRGGTSSYNEQFF. The chain is built from TRBV5-4 and TRBJ2-1; TRBD2 matches 8 bases. The V segment lost 4 bases and the J segment 0 bases; nucleotides outside the gene matches: 6. Per the germline V gene, CDR1 is SGHNT and CDR2 is YYREEE (reference sequence). This CDR3 is 16 amino acids long.

A few counts support this clone. The chain uses TRBV10-3 and TRBJ1-1; 9 bases map to TRBD1. CDR1 is ENHRY, CDR2 SYGVKD, per germline. V shed 6 bases and J 1 base; nucleotides not matched to a gene: 3. CDR3 length: 14 amino acids. CDR3 amino acids: CAIRGDRENTEAFF. CDR3 nucleotides: TGTGCCATCAGGGGGGACAGGGAGAACACTGAAGCTTTCTTT.

This clone was detected only once. The CDR3 bases are TGTGCCAGCAGTTTACGCCGACTAGCGGGAACAGATACGCAGTATTTT. Translated, it gives CASSLRRLAGTDTQYF. The rearrangement uses TRBV27 and TRBJ2-3; TRBD2 agrees at 11 bases. Per the germline V gene, CDR1 is MNHEY and CDR2 is SMNVEV (reference sequence). V dropped 2 bases and J dropped 3; count of bases not matched to a gene: 4. This CDR3 is 16 amino acids long.

Points on this clone: This clone may be a read error of a much larger clone one base away. The same CDR3 is also encoded by other DNA sequences in this sample. J is TRBJ2-4 and V is TRBV19; perhaps TRBD1 as D (6 bases). Germline CDR1 reads LNHDA; CDR2 reads SQIVND (reference sequence). The CDR3 spans 11 residues. Trimming shortened V by 6 bases and J by 6 bases, and 6 bases separated the two germline ends. The CDR3 nucleotides read TGTGCCAGTAGGGACAGAAACATTCAGTACTTC. Translating it yields CASRDRNIQYF.

The chain couples TRBV9 to TRBJ2-5; 7 bases are a match to TRBD2. The CDR3 totals 15 residues. V lost 4 bases to trimming and J lost 4 bases; unmatched junction nucleotides: 10. Germline values: CDR1 SGDLS, CDR2 YYNGEE. The CDR3 sequence is CASSSSGEMVETQYF. In DNA, the CDR3 is TGTGCCAGCAGCTCTAGCGGAGAGATGGTAGAGACCCAGTACTTC.

The chain uses TRBV19 and TRBJ2-2; 7 nucleotides match TRBD1. Unmatched junction bases numbered 12, after V lost 0 bases and J lost 5 bases. The CDR3 loop spans 18 amino acids. Germline V gives CDR1 LNHDA, CDR2 SQIVND (reference sequence). CDR3 sequence: CASSIDWPGTEGTGELFF. CDR3 DNA sequence: TGTGCCAGTAGTATAGATTGGCCCGGGACAGAAGGTACCGGGGAGCTGTTTTTT.

This chain uses TRBV10-2 with TRBJ2-5; 8 bases are a match to TRBD2. The CDR3 is 15 amino acids. In germline, CDR1 is WSHSY, CDR2 SAAADI. With V trimmed by 6 bases and J by 3 bases, 9 bases remained unmatched. DNA of the CDR3: TGCGCCAGCAGAACTTTACTAGCGGACAAAGAGACCCAGTACTTC. Translation: CASRTLLADKETQYF.

The chain combines TRBV28 with TRBJ1-4, with TRBD1 matching 9 bases. There are 15 residues in the CDR3. From germline, CDR1 is MDHEN and CDR2 SYDVKM. With 3 bases clipped from V and 7 bases from J, the junction kept 6 bases outside the gene matches. CDR3 nucleotide sequence: TGTGCCAGCAGTTTGGACAGGGGAGGTGTTGAAAAACTGTTTTTT. This gives the protein CASSLDRGGVEKLFF.

V is TRBV28 and J is TRBJ2-1, with 7 bases lining up with TRBD2. V was pared by 5 bases and J by 3 bases, with 10 bases of the junction left unmatched. Germline CDR1 MDHEN, CDR2 SYDVKM. The CDR3 runs to 16 residues. DNA of the CDR3: TGTGCCAGCAGTCTTAACACGGGGGGAGTCTACAATGAGCAGTTCTTC. It encodes CASSLNTGGVYNEQFF. Full variable domain (outside the CDR3, taken from reference TRBV28 and TRBJ2-1): DVKVTQSSRYLVKRTGEKVFLECVQDMDHENMFWYRQDPGLGLRLIYFSYDVKMKEKGDIPEGYSVSREKKERFSLILESASTNQTSMYLCASSLNTGGVYNEQFFGPGTRLTVL.